This T cell receptor beta chain was sequenced for a study of T-cell memory formation after mild COVID-19. Study background: Largely, TCR clusters stayed within a single donor. General study results and limits: Pre-infection memory harbored some responding clones, suggesting cross-reactive memory joined. Clones shrinking from day 15 to 85 showed even CD4/CD8 mixes; later expanders tilted CD4+.

CDR1 and CDR2 (germline): MNHEY, SVGEGT. J was trimmed by 2 bases and V by 5 bases; bases with no gene match: 6. The CDR3 length is 16 residues. A remark on this clonotype: Its antigen is unknown.

TCR alpha and TCR beta cDNA libraries carrying sample barcodes and UMIs were produced by 5'RACE using constant-segment primers. TCRdb re-analysed the 5' RACE reads in MiXCR, keeping a single row per CDR3 protein. The sample holds hundreds of thousands of distinct CDR3 sequences, less than 20% seen once. The sample taken for sequencing was PBMCs or a T cell subset sorted from them (not recorded which). This sequence joins TRBV6-2 or TRBV6-3 and TRBJ1-2; 12 bases align to TRBD1. The clonotype originates from a man between 18 and 29 years old who had mild COVID-19 (a few samples of this study predate the infection). Cell type and time point are not known. The CDR3 is CASSLPGQGANYGYTF. CDR3 bases: TGTGCCAGCAGTCTCCCGGGACAGGGGGCGAACTATGGCTACACCTTC.